The rows below give T cell receptor beta chains drawn from one sample of a study of blood T cell repertoires in COVID-19. Data came from immunoSEQ multiplex PCR; TCRdb stores just in-frame clones and leaves some out. Among some 190,000 clones listed, around 84% were seen once. The sequencing input was peripheral blood. The receptors derive from a human donor in a cohort sampled during active COVID-19. The conserved cysteine and the conserved F or W are not part of the CDR3 here. Each record gives: J gene, V gene, clone size, CDR3 protein. Only some rows state a clone size, as once, few, many or a class for expanded clones.

>TRBJ1-2|TRBV15|-
ATSRPDRRVVGYT
>TRBJ2-2|TRBV9|-
ASSDVFGTGELF
>TRBJ2-1|TRBV7-9|-
ASSKPGQGSYNEQF
>TRBJ2-6|TRBV5-1|-
ASVPDRLRSGANVLT
>TRBJ1-5|TRBV2|-
ASRREGGGLEQPQH
>TRBJ1-1|TRBV5-1|-
ASSMLQGGNTEAF
>TRBJ2-2|TRBV25-1|-
ASSVEVTGELF
>TRBJ2-3|TRBV5-5|-
ASSPPGGGSDTQY
>TRBJ1-1|TRBV10-3|-
AIGPTGVAEAF
>TRBJ2-7|TRBV11-2|once
ASSLVDFYEQY
>TRBJ2-2|TRBV5-5|-
ASRDRGSGELF
>TRBJ2-5|TRBV11-1|-
ASSLGGLETQY
>TRBJ2-3|TRBV5-1|-
ASTLSVSTDTQY
>TRBJ1-1|TRBV27|-
ASSLVRGTEAF
>TRBJ1-2|TRBV5-1|-
ASSYGTGGFNYGYT
>TRBJ1-2|TRBV3-1/TRBV3-2|-
ASSQDIGANYGYT
>TRBJ1-3|TRBV29-1|-
SVEWDRTGNTIY
>TRBJ1-5|TRBV19|-
ASSAPPGQGNQPQH